This T cell receptor (beta chain) was found in a study of cytomegalovirus exposure and HLA in healthy donors. The primer mix had 60 Vbeta and 13 Jbeta primers. This table comes from immunoSEQ multiplex PCR, and its TCRdb copy is limited to in-frame clones, with some not included. The sample yields about 110,000 clones, around 67% seen once. CDR3 length: 15 residues. The V and J ends lost 4 bases and 1 base, in that order; junction bases with no gene match: 5. The germline gives CDR1 SGHDT, CDR2 YYEEEE. The rearrangement links TRBV5-6 to TRBJ1-3; TRBD1 aligns across 7 bases. This sequence originates from a woman aged 40 to 55 in good health and CMV-seronegative. The material sequenced was PBMCs. The CDR3 loop reads CASSPLGQSGNTIYF. For the CDR3, the DNA is TGTGCCAGCAGCCCCTTGGGACAGTCTGGAAACACCATATATTTT.